Described below is a single T cell receptor (beta chain) sequence and its context. What this receptor recognizes is not known. No much larger clone is present one base from it, and per-base qualities are unavailable. Reading the label with the study, this specimen's treatment or condition is: allogeneic hematopoietic cell transplantation with graft depleted of TCRalphabeta T cells and CD19 B cells. The children who served as transplant recipients had been given grafts of TCRalphabeta/CD19-depleted allogeneic hematopoietic cells. V is cut back by 2 bases and J by 3 bases, with 4 bases in the junction unmatched. From the cysteine up to the phenylalanine, the CDR3 has a length of 14 residues. The read is trimmed to its CDR3 DNA, 42 bases read in frame from base 1. Per the germline V gene, MNHEY is the CDR1 and SVGAGI is the CDR2. The source of the sample is a study of T-cell reconstitution after alpha-beta-depleted transplantation in children (dated by TCRdb to 2016 to 2018). With regard to the full study: The study quantitatively tracked T-cell immune reconstitution after TCRalphabeta/CD19-depleted allogeneic hematopoietic cell transplantation in children using TCR repertoire profiling.

Summary of the overall study and its limitations: Hyperexpanded clone frequencies declined over subsequent months; after one year, T-cell counts and TCRbeta diversity were mostly attributed to newly produced T cells. The high TCRbeta diversity at day 60 in some patients was ascribed to recipient T cells and intrathymic progenitors that had survived conditioning. The apparently early alphabetaT-cell count recovery about two months after transplant was reportedly dependent on only several hundred rapidly expanded clones derived from non-depleted graft cells.

The library was generated by PCR. These reads were obtained on an Illumina HiSeq 2500. Molecular barcoding was employed in the preparation of TCR libraries, with unique molecular identifiers being used to normalize TCRbeta repertoire quantification. Using fastp at Q25 and MiXCR, TCRdb reprocessed the public reads and kept productive beta chains. Rows with one shared CDR3 protein collapse into an entry with the most common genes and DNA. The sample table shows around 580,000 distinct CDR3 sequences, and 25% to 30% are seen once. Around a third of the sample comes from the top ten. This chain joins TRBV6-5 to TRBJ2-7; 7 central bases correspond to TRBD2. The TCR originated in a boy younger than two with Wiskott-Aldrich syndrome, due to receive a stem cell transplant. The specimen was PBMCs, collected before TCRalphabeta/CD19-depleted stem cell transplant. The CDR3 has the sequence CASSYGGGIYEQYF. In nucleotide form, the sequence is TGTGCCAGCAGTTACGGGGGGGGGATCTACGAGCAGTACTTC.